By share, the clone carrying this T cell receptor (delta chain) ranks as medium-sized. Additional DNA sequences in this sample encode the identical CDR3. TCRdb applied CATT to the multiplex PCR reads for clone calling. In the table there are tens of thousands of delta-chain clones, 0.98% of which are singletons. Vgamma9/Vdelta2+ and Vdelta2-negative gammadelta T cells were flow-sorted from PBMC for bulk sequencing. The source of the sample is a study of γδ T cells in repeated Plasmodium falciparum infection. The CDR3 contains 20 residues. CDR1 GEAIGNYY and CDR2 EKD come from the germline V gene. Losses at the gene ends were 2 bases for V and 0 bases for J; bases not matched to a gene: 9.

Source material: gamma-delta T cells from blood. The source of this sequence is a pool of human donors (malaria-infected and uninfected, not separated). The V and J genes are TRDV2 and TRDJ3, with 10 positions matching TRDD3. The CDR3 region is CACDSTGGSRSSWDTRQMFF. The CDR3 nucleotides are TGTGCCTGTGACAGTACTGGGGGATCTAGGAGCTCCTGGGACACCCGACAGATGTTTTTC.